Listed here are 21 T cell receptor beta chains from one sample, sequenced in a study of memory CD4+ T cells and cytomegalovirus serostatus. The sort gate was single viable CD3+CD4+CD8-CD45RO+ cells for memory CD4+ T cells. Measured with immunoSEQ multiplex PCR; TCRdb has only the in-frame clones, and not every one. The profile shows about 82,000 clones, approximately 80% of them singletons. Material for sequencing was memory CD4+ T cells from blood. The receptors shown here come from an adult in good health and CMV-seronegative.

The V gene is TRBV7-9, the J gene TRBJ2-7; perhaps TRBD2 as D (6 bases). The CDR3 spans 16 residues. CDR1 and CDR2 from the germline V gene are SEHNR and FQNEAQ (reference sequence). V dropped 0 bases and J dropped 0 bases, with 12 bases sitting between them. This CDR3 reads CASSLAVRAGSYEQYF. Written as DNA, the CDR3 is TGTGCCAGCAGCTTAGCCGTACGAGCGGGCTCCTACGAGCAGTACTTC.

This chain uses TRBV2 with TRBJ2-2; the D is unclear. Germline V gene lookup returns CDR1 SNHLY and CDR2 FYNNEI. The CDR3 contains 16 residues. The ends were cut back, 6 bases at V and 0 bases at J, with 14 bases in the middle. The CDR3 region has the DNA TGTGCCAGCAGGCTCGATGACCCTCCGAACACCGGGGAGCTGTTTTTT. Amino acids: CASRLDDPPNTGELFF.

The chain recombines TRBV5-1 with TRBJ1-1; 8 bases align to TRBD1. The CDR3 has 15 residues. CDR1 and CDR2 from the germline V gene are SGHRS and YFSETQ. J was trimmed by 0 bases and V by 3 bases; bases with no gene match: 4. The CDR3 nucleotides read TGCGCCAGCAGCTACGGACAGGGATTGAACACTGAAGCTTTCTTT. It yields the protein CASSYGQGLNTEAFF.

In this sample, this clone turned up many times. J is TRBJ1-2 and V is TRBV2, with D possibly matching TRBD1 (5 bases). Germline CDR1 and CDR2: SNHLY and FYNNEI. This CDR3 contains 15 residues. Trimming removed 6 bases at V and 1 base at J, with 15 bases between. DNA of the CDR3: TGTGCCAGCAGATTTCGGGGGAACTTTAACTATGGCTACACCTTC. It translates to CASRFRGNFNYGYTF.

J is TRBJ2-7 and V is TRBV19; 8 positions agree with TRBD2. Germline loops: CDR1 LNHDA, CDR2 SQIVND (reference sequence). V shed 5 bases, J shed 0 bases, and the junction held 12 bases outside the gene matches. The CDR3 is 17 amino acids. The CDR3: CASSFQGSGGASYEQYF. CDR3 coding DNA: TGTGCCAGTAGTTTCCAGGGGTCGGGAGGGGCCTCCTACGAGCAGTACTTC.

This clone is labeled as medium-sized. The chain joins TRBV7-2 to TRBJ1-6; no clear D. The V end lost 5 bases, the J end lost 4 bases, and 9 bases lay between the germline ends. This CDR3 spans 14 amino acids. Germline lookup yields CDR1 SGHTA and CDR2 FQGNSA. The CDR3 loop is CASSESGYNSPLHF. DNA of the CDR3: TGTGCCAGCAGCGAGTCGGGGTATAATTCACCCCTCCACTTT.

The chain joins TRBV7-9 to TRBJ2-2; perhaps TRBD2 as D (5 bases). Germline CDR1 reads SEHNR; CDR2 reads FQNEAQ (reference sequence). This CDR3 has 13 amino acids. V was pared by 7 bases and J by 1 base, with 7 bases between. CDR3 protein: CASIEGNTGELFF. The CDR3 region has the DNA TGTGCCAGCATTGAGGGGAACACCGGGGAGCTGTTTTTT. Looking up the rest from reference TRBV7-9 and TRBJ2-2 gives the full variable domain: DTGVSQNPRHKITKRGQNVTFRCDPISEHNRLYWYRQTLGQGPEFLTYFQNEAQLEKSRLLSDRFSAERPKGSFSTLEIQRTEQGDSAMYLCASIEGNTGELFFGEGSRLTVL.

The chain combines TRBV7-2 with TRBJ2-5; the match to TRBD2 covers 15 bases. Germline-derived CDR1 and CDR2 are SGHTA and FQGNSA. CDR3 length equals 15 residues. Germline trimming cut 6 bases from V and 5 bases from J; bases unmatched to any gene: 4. The CDR3 spells CASSSGTSGGETQYF. DNA of the CDR3: TGTGCCAGCAGTTCGGGGACTAGCGGGGGGGAGACCCAGTACTTC.

This chain links TRBV9 with TRBJ2-2; D is ambiguous. V lost 0 bases to trimming and J lost 7 bases, with 7 bases between them. CDR1 is SGDLS and CDR2 is YYNGEE in the germline V gene. The CDR3 runs to 13 residues. CDR3: CASSVGVSGELFF. The CDR3 region has the DNA TGTGCCAGCAGCGTAGGTGTCAGCGGGGAGCTGTTTTTT.

In its sample, this clone was seen a few times. V usage is TRBV28 and J usage is TRBJ1-1; D is undetermined. This CDR3 is 12 amino acids long. The V end lost 7 bases, the J end lost 8 bases, and 14 bases lay between the germline ends. CDR1 and CDR2 (germline): MDHEN, SYDVKM. The CDR3 DNA sequence: TGTGCCAGCACGATCGGGCCCAGGGAAGCTTTCTTT. Its protein product is CASTIGPREAFF.

The chain has TRBV4-2 and TRBJ2-5, with 12 bases fitting TRBD1. The CDR3 has 16 residues. With 2 bases clipped from V and 5 bases from J, the junction kept 6 bases outside the gene matches. Germline V gene data show CDR1 as LGHNA and CDR2 as YNFKEQ. The CDR3 is CASSQPGQGARETQYF. For the CDR3, the DNA is TGTGCCAGCAGCCAACCGGGACAGGGGGCGCGGGAGACCCAGTACTTC.

The J gene is TRBJ2-1, the V gene TRBV12-5; 16 bases agree with TRBD2. Trimming removed 0 bases from V and 1 base from J; junction bases left unmatched: 9. Germline loops: CDR1 LGHNT, CDR2 FRNRAP. This CDR3 has 21 residues. CDR3 in amino acids: CASGLVQLGLAGGQSYNEQFF. The DNA for the CDR3 is TGTGCTAGTGGTTTGGTACAGCTGGGACTAGCGGGGGGGCAATCCTACAATGAGCAGTTCTTC.

V usage is TRBV19 and J usage is TRBJ2-3; D possibly matches TRBD1 or TRBD2 (5 bases each). V was shortened by 11 bases and J by 2 bases, with 17 bases between the two germline ends. Germline CDR1 is LNHDA and CDR2 is SQIVND (reference sequence). This CDR3 spans 14 amino acids. The CDR3 is CARYNGGHTDTQYF. The CDR3 DNA follows: TGTGCCCGTTACAATGGGGGTCACACAGATACGCAGTATTTT.

This clone appeared once. The chain recombines TRBV6-1 with TRBJ2-7, with 15 bases identical to TRBD2. CDR3 size: 17 residues. CDR1 and CDR2 from the germline V gene are MNHNS and SASEGT. After removal of 4 bases from V and 1 base from J, the junction contained 5 bases not matched to a gene. The CDR3 DNA sequence: TGTGCCAGCAGTGCGGGACTAGCGGGGGGATTTTCCTACGAGCAGTACTTC. Protein product: CASSAGLAGGFSYEQYF.

The sample holds a few counts of this clone. The chain has TRBV19 and TRBJ2-2; 11 positions match TRBD1. This CDR3 has 13 amino acids. With 9 bases clipped from V and 7 bases from J, the junction kept 4 bases outside the gene matches. Per germline, CDR1 LNHDA and CDR2 SQIVND (reference sequence). The CDR3 here is CASGDRGVGELFF. The CDR3 DNA reads TGTGCCAGCGGGGACAGGGGGGTCGGGGAGCTGTTTTTT.

The chain combines TRBV7-8 with TRBJ2-3; 9 nucleotides agree with TRBD1. V was clipped by 7 bases and J by 5 bases; unmatched bases: 7. The CDR3 length is 14 residues. Germline CDR1 SGHVS, CDR2 FQNEAQ. The CDR3 sequence: CASTTGTGRDTQYF. For the CDR3, the DNA is TGTGCCAGCACTACCGGGACAGGGAGAGATACGCAGTATTTT. The full variable domain, with the rest looked up from reference TRBV7-8 and TRBJ2-3, is GAGVSQSPRYKVAKRGQDVALRCDPISGHVSLFWYQQALGQGPEFLTYFQNEAQLDKSGLPSDRFFAERPEGSVSTLKIQRTQQEDSAVYLCASTTGTGRDTQYFGPGTRLTVL.

The chain is built from TRBV6-1 and TRBJ1-2, with D possibly TRBD1 on 6 matching bases. Germline V gene data show CDR1 as MNHNS and CDR2 as SASEGT. The CDR3 is 12 residues long. The V gene lost 8 bases and the J gene lost 8 bases, with 15 bases spanning the gap. The CDR3 loop reads CASSLQGEGYTF. DNA of the CDR3: TGTGCCAGCTCGCTACAGGGAGAGGGCTACACCTTC.

V and J are TRBV11-2 and TRBJ1-2, with a tentative D call TRBD1 (6 bases). V lost 5 bases and J 4 bases, leaving 11 bases between the germline ends. In germline, CDR1 is SGHAT, CDR2 FQNNGV. The CDR3 is 13 amino acids. For the CDR3, the DNA is TGTGCCAGCAGCCGAGACAGGAGCTATGGCTACACCTTC. Amino acids: CASSRDRSYGYTF.

The chain has TRBV9 and TRBJ1-4; TRBD1 matches at 7 bases. V shed 0 bases, J shed 7 bases, and the junction held 6 bases outside the gene matches. Germline-derived CDR1 and CDR2 are SGDLS and YYNGEE. The CDR3 extends over 15 amino acids. The CDR3: CASSVDEGASEKLFF. CDR3 DNA: TGTGCCAGCAGCGTAGATGAGGGGGCAAGTGAAAAACTGTTTTTT. The full variable domain, rest sourced from reference TRBV9 and TRBJ1-4, is DSGVTQTPKHLITATGQRVTLRCSPRSGDLSVYWYQQSLDQGLQFLIQYYNGEERAKGNILERFSAQQFPDLHSELNLSSLELGDSALYFCASSVDEGASEKLFFGSGTQLSVL.

The chain carries TRBV4-1 and TRBJ1-2, with D unclear. Germline values: CDR1 MGHRA, CDR2 YSYEKL. The CDR3 has 17 amino acids. Trimming left V 4 bases short and J 4 bases short, with 22 bases between. CDR3 DNA sequence: TGCGCCAGCAGCCCATCTCACCTTACAAGGGCAGTCTATGGCTACACCTTC. Translated, it gives CASSPSHLTRAVYGYTF.

J is TRBJ2-1 and V is TRBV7-3; 9 bases map to TRBD1. The CDR3 extends over 17 amino acids. V lost 5 bases and J lost 4; bases outside the gene matches: 12. The germline V gene has CDR1 SGHTA and CDR2 FQGTGA. The CDR3 bases are TGTGCCAGCAGCGAGAGAGGAGGTGGACAGGGGTACAATGAGCAGTTCTTC. It translates to CASSERGGGQGYNEQFF. Combining the CDR3 with reference TRBV7-3 and TRBJ2-1 gives the whole variable domain GAGVSQTPSNKVTEKGKYVELRCDPISGHTALYWYRQSLGQGPEFLIYFQGTGAADDSGLPNDRFFAVRPEGSVSTLKIQRTERGDSAVYLCASSERGGGQGYNEQFFGPGTRLTVL.